This T cell receptor beta chain was sequenced for a study of monozygotic twins with inflammatory bowel disease. Worth noting for this clonotype: Its antigen is not known.

Study-wide points: No discrimination was achieved between different T cell subtypes.

Every TCR library drew on around 3,400 ng of total RNA. UMIs that included a 6-nucleotide sample barcode were added by template switching, which took place during cDNA synthesis. TCRdb re-called the 5' RACE reads; one entry per CDR3 protein, DNA not given. The sample totals about 380,000 distinct CDR3 sequences. Germline V gene sequence: CDR1 SGHRS, CDR2 YFSETQ. The CDR3 sequence is 16 residues long. The source of this sequence is a human donor with ulcerative colitis or Crohn's disease, or a healthy co-twin of an affected twin (not recorded which). What was sequenced was blood. The chain joins TRBV5-1 to TRBJ1-1. The CDR3 sequence is CASSPGVVMENTEAFF.